The 24 T cell receptor beta chains given below trace back to one sample, sequenced in a study of early T cells in non-severe SARS-CoV-2 infection. From the 5' RACE reads, TCRdb called clonotypes with MiXCR, one entry per CDR3 protein. The table shows 35,000 to 45,000 distinct CDR3 sequences, with about 6% occurring only once. Sample: whole blood, taken at baseline. These receptors originate from an adult who was a healthcare worker with PCR-confirmed SARS-CoV-2 infection or an uninfected control (not recorded which).

This clonotype was recorded many times. This chain joins TRBV11-2 and TRBJ1-1; possibly TRBD1 for D (5 bases). V was trimmed by 7 bases and J by 1 base, leaving 13 bases between them. Germline loops: CDR1 SGHAT, CDR2 FQNNGV. The CDR3 consists of 14 residues. The CDR3 bases are TGTGCCAGCACCAAAGGGGTAGCGAACACTGAAGCTTTCTTT. Translating gives CASTKGVANTEAFF. The whole variable domain, filled in from reference TRBV11-2 and TRBJ1-1, reads EAGVAQSPRYKIIEKRQSVAFWCNPISGHATLYWYQQILGQGPKLLIQFQNNGVVDDSQLPKDRFSAERLKGVDSTLKIQPAKLEDSAVYLCASTKGVANTEAFFGQGTRLTVV.

At least ten counts were recorded for this clonotype. V gene TRBV4-3 combines with J gene TRBJ1-1; D possibly corresponds to TRBD1 (5 bases). The CDR3 length is 13 residues. Between the trimmed V and J ends, which lost 6 bases and 1 base, there was a span of 9 bases. Germline V gene data show CDR1 as LGHNA and CDR2 as YSLEER. CDR3 sequence (DNA): TGCGCCAGCAGTCAGACAGAGAACACTGAAGCTTTCTTT. Its protein product is CASSQTENTEAFF.

This clonotype was counted a few times. This chain joins TRBV20-1 and TRBJ2-3; a possible D gene is TRBD2 (6 bases). The CDR3 sequence is 15 residues long. Between the trimmed V and J ends, which lost 0 bases and 1 base, there was a span of 11 bases. Germline V CDR1 and CDR2: DFQATT, SNEGSKA (reference sequence). In DNA form, the CDR3 reads TGCAGTGCTAGAGATGGAGGGTTAGGCACAGATACGCAGTATTTT. Amino acid sequence: CSARDGGLGTDTQYF.

Note on this clonotype: It may be a read error: a sequence one base away is much more abundant. V and J are TRBV27 and TRBJ1-2; 7 bases agree with TRBD1. Per germline, CDR1 MNHEY and CDR2 SMNVEV (reference sequence). The CDR3 totals 14 residues. V gave up 3 bases and J gave up 6 bases; unmatched junction bases: 7. The CDR3 nucleotides read TGTGCCAGCAGTTTTAGGGGGCCTACCCATGGCTACACCTTC. Protein product: CASSFRGPTHGYTF.

This clonotype has at least ten counts. The chain couples TRBV4-2 to TRBJ2-1; 9 bases are shared with TRBD2. This CDR3 spans 17 amino acids. The ends lost 1 base at V and 9 bases at J; junction bases unmatched: 13. Per germline, CDR1 LGHNA and CDR2 YNFKEQ. The CDR3, as DNA: TGTGCCAGCAGCCAAGCAAGGCGGGGGGGCCTTGGTCTTGAGCAGTTCTTC. It is translated as CASSQARRGGLGLEQFF.

This clonotype was observed at least ten times. J is TRBJ1-5 and V is TRBV27; D possibly corresponds to TRBD1 (5 bases). V was cut by 2 bases and J by 2 bases, with 7 bases left in between. Germline V CDR1 and CDR2: MNHEY, SMNVEV (reference sequence). The CDR3 sequence is 14 residues long. The CDR3: CASSLIQGNQPQHF. Here the CDR3 DNA reads TGTGCCAGCAGTTTAATACAGGGCAATCAGCCCCAGCATTTT.

This clonotype was seen at least ten times. The rearrangement uses TRBV20-1 and TRBJ1-1; D not resolved. V was cut by 6 bases and J by 4 bases, with 15 bases left in between. In germline, CDR1 is DFQATT, CDR2 SNEGSKA (reference sequence). The CDR3 is made up of 13 amino acids. CDR3 sequence reads: CSATRPGGTEAFF. For the CDR3, the DNA is TGCAGTGCGACGAGGCCAGGAGGCACTGAAGCTTTCTTT.

This clonotype has ten or more counts. V usage is TRBV7-2 and J usage is TRBJ2-2, with D possibly being TRBD1 or TRBD2 (5 bases each). V was pared by 5 bases and J by 7 bases, with 14 bases between. Germline assignment: CDR1 SGHTA and CDR2 FQGNSA. The CDR3 covers 14 residues. As DNA, the CDR3 is TGTGCCAGCAGCCCCTGGGACGGCCGCGGGGAGCTGTTTTTT. Translating it yields CASSPWDGRGELFF.

There are many counts of this clonotype. This chain joins TRBV6-6 and TRBJ2-1; 9 bases are a match to TRBD1. The CDR3 length is 16 residues. The V gene's germline CDR1 is MNHNY and CDR2 SVGAGI (reference sequence). The V segment lost 6 bases and the J segment 7 bases; nucleotides outside the gene matches: 13. As DNA, the CDR3 is TGTGCCAGCAGCAAAACGCCGGGACAGGGAAGGAATGAGCAGTTCTTC. Its protein product is CASSKTPGQGRNEQFF.

V usage is TRBV7-8 and J usage is TRBJ1-1; maybe TRBD1 (5 bases). This CDR3 region has 16 residues. From germline, CDR1 is SGHVS and CDR2 FQNEAQ. V lost 5 bases and J 0 bases, leaving 16 bases between the germline ends. The CDR3 nucleotides are TGTGCCAGCAGCGAGAGGTGGGGACGGATGAACACTGAAGCTTTCTTT. This gives the protein CASSERWGRMNTEAFF.

This clonotype showed up many times. The gene calls are TRBV12-3 or TRBV12-4 and TRBJ1-1; weak D call: TRBD1 (6 bases). Trimming removed 7 bases from V and 1 base from J, with 13 bases in between. The CDR3 consists of 14 residues. CDR3 protein: CASKFGTPNTEAFF. The CDR3 coding sequence is TGTGCCAGCAAATTTGGGACACCGAACACTGAAGCTTTCTTT.

Ten or more counts support this clonotype. This sequence joins TRBV29-1 and TRBJ2-7, with D tentatively TRBD1 or TRBD2 (5 bases each). The length of the CDR3 is 12 residues. CDR1 and CDR2 from the germline V gene are SQVTM and ANQGSEA. The V gene lost 7 bases and the J gene lost 1 base, with 11 bases spanning the gap. In DNA, the CDR3 is TGCAGCGGCCGGGACGGTTCCTACGAGCAGTACTTC. It encodes CSGRDGSYEQYF.

The rearrangement joins TRBV7-9 to TRBJ2-1, with a tentative D call TRBD1 (5 bases). Germline V gives CDR1 SEHNR, CDR2 FQNEAQ (reference sequence). This CDR3 comprises 15 residues. V lost 0 bases, J lost 4 bases, and 10 bases lay in between. CDR3 residues: CASSLAQGVYNEQFF. The CDR3 DNA reads TGTGCCAGCAGCTTAGCGCAAGGGGTATACAATGAGCAGTTCTTC.

This clonotype has at least ten counts. This rearrangement joins TRBV20-1 to TRBJ2-7; D is ambiguous. V gave up 1 base and J gave up 3 bases, with 7 bases separating them. The CDR3 sequence is 12 residues long. Germline-derived CDR1 and CDR2 are DFQATT and SNEGSKA (reference sequence). The CDR3, as DNA: TGCAGTGCTAGAGGGCGGAACTACGAGCAGTACTTC. This sequence encodes CSARGRNYEQYF.

This clonotype came up many times. V usage is TRBV19 and J usage is TRBJ1-4; D remains unclear. The CDR3 loop spans 14 amino acids. V lost 7 bases and J 5 bases, leaving 14 bases between the germline ends. CDR1 LNHDA and CDR2 SQIVND come from the germline V gene (reference sequence). The CDR3 is CASTTGRGNEKLFF. The CDR3 region has the DNA TGTGCCAGTACTACTGGGCGGGGAAATGAAAAACTGTTTTTT. The variable domain in full, with the rest retrieved from reference TRBV19 and TRBJ1-4, is DGGITQSPKYLFRKEGQNVTLSCEQNLNHDAMYWYRQDPGQGLRLIYYSQIVNDFQKGDIAEGYSVSREKKESFPLTVTSAQKNPTAFYLCASTTGRGNEKLFFGSGTQLSVL.

The table lists this clonotype with many counts. The chain recombines TRBV18 with TRBJ2-5; D ambiguous. Trimming left V 0 bases short and J 1 base short, with 6 bases between. Germline V gives CDR1 KGHSH, CDR2 LQKENI. The CDR3 runs to 14 residues. The CDR3 loop is CASSPPSPQETQYF. In DNA form, the CDR3 reads TGTGCCAGCTCACCACCAAGCCCCCAAGAGACCCAGTACTTC.

This clonotype occurred many times. The V and J genes are TRBV5-1 and TRBJ1-1; no firm D call. Trimming shortened V by 4 bases and J by 1 base, and 17 bases separated the two germline ends. Germline V gene sequence: CDR1 SGHRS, CDR2 YFSETQ. The CDR3 runs 16 residues. For the CDR3, the DNA is TGCGCCAGCAGCCGTTTGAGGGTCGAGGGGAACACTGAAGCTTTCTTT. This codes for CASSRLRVEGNTEAFF.

There are a few counts of this clonotype. The rearrangement links TRBV18 to TRBJ2-3; 10 bases fit TRBD1. The CDR3 is 17 residues long. The germline CDR1 and CDR2 sequences are KGHSH and LQKENI. Trimming took 3 bases from V and 0 from J; bases not matched to a gene: 6. CDR3 coding DNA: TGTGCCAGCTCACCGGGTAGGACAGGGGGAAGCACAGATACGCAGTATTTT. This gives the protein CASSPGRTGGSTDTQYF. The whole variable domain, remainder taken from reference TRBV18 and TRBJ2-3, is NAGVMQNPRHLVRRRGQEARLRCSPMKGHSHVYWYRQLPEEGLKFMVYLQKENIIDESGMPKERFSAEFPKEGPSILRIQQVVRGDSAAYFCASSPGRTGGSTDTQYFGPGTRLTVL.

The J gene is TRBJ1-4, the V gene TRBV7-2, with 9 bases that match TRBD1. With 2 bases clipped from V and 4 bases from J, the junction kept 5 bases outside the gene matches. This CDR3 region has 16 residues. Germline V gene data show CDR1 as SGHTA and CDR2 as FQGNSA. CDR3 amino acids: CASSLFGDRVNEKLFF. The CDR3 DNA reads TGTGCCAGCAGCTTATTTGGGGACAGGGTTAATGAAAAACTGTTTTTT.

Many counts were recorded for this clonotype. The V gene is TRBV12-3 or TRBV12-4, the J gene TRBJ1-6; 9 bases line up with TRBD1. The V segment lost 5 bases and the J segment 7 bases; nucleotides outside the gene matches: 6. The CDR3 consists of 15 residues. CDR3 coding DNA: TGTGCCAGCAGTAAGGGGACAGGGTTCAATTCACCCCTCCACTTT. As protein: CASSKGTGFNSPLHF.

This clonotype was observed many times. The J gene is TRBJ2-5, the V gene TRBV28; 11 positions agree with TRBD2. The CDR3 loop spans 15 amino acids. Germline V gene sequence: CDR1 MDHEN, CDR2 SYDVKM. The V segment lost 2 bases and the J segment 2 bases; nucleotides outside the gene matches: 1. In DNA form, the CDR3 reads TGTGCCAGCAGTTTAACTAGCGGGGGTCAAGAGACCCAGTACTTC. Protein sequence: CASSLTSGGQETQYF.

The chain joins TRBV7-2 to TRBJ1-5; D is undetermined. The CDR3 has 14 amino acids. Germline V gene sequence: CDR1 SGHTA, CDR2 FQGNSA. Trimming shortened V by 3 bases and J by 4 bases, and 10 bases separated the two germline ends. The chain's CDR3 is CASSFTLGNQPQHF. The DNA of the CDR3 is TGTGCCAGCAGCTTCACTTTGGGTAATCAGCCCCAGCATTTT.

This clonotype was recorded at least ten times. This CDR3 reads CSARDTPDNSPLHF. In DNA, the CDR3 is TGCAGTGCTAGAGATACCCCAGATAATTCACCCCTCCACTTT. J is TRBJ1-6 and V is TRBV20-1; D remains unclear. V was trimmed by 0 bases and J by 5 bases, leaving 8 bases between them. This CDR3 spans 14 amino acids. The germline CDR1 and CDR2 sequences are DFQATT and SNEGSKA (reference sequence).

Comment on this clonotype: Possible read error: a much larger clone is one base away. The CDR3, as DNA: TGCAGTGCTAGACACAACGCTGAAGCTTTCTTT. Residues: CSARHNAEAFF. The chain employs TRBV20-1 and TRBJ1-1; D remains unclear. The CDR3 runs to 11 residues. The germline V gene encodes CDR1 DFQATT and CDR2 SNEGSKA (reference sequence). V lost 2 bases, J lost 6 bases, and 7 bases lay in between.